This TCR beta chain was sequenced during a study of regulatory T cells in long-lasting Graves disease. Looked up from germline, CDR1 is SGHVS and CDR2 is FNYEAQ. The CDR3 has 16 residues. Trimming left V 1 base short and J 2 bases short, with 13 bases between. Regarding time point: newly diagnosed GD, antithyroid drugs for less than 3 months. After RNA was extracted from PBMCs, the TCR library was made from it. This clonotype has a count of ten or more. Construction of the TCR beta libraries employed iRepertoire HTBI primers in conjunction with Arm-PCR of CDR3 regions. Each CDR3 protein is one row after TCRdb ran MiXCR on the multiplex PCR reads. The repertoire includes about 370,000 distinct CDR3 sequences, roughly a sixth of them detected once, and 20% to 25% sits in the top ten.

This chain uses TRBV7-6 with TRBJ2-3, with D possibly called TRBD1 or TRBD2 (5 bases each). The sequencing used peripheral blood mononuclear cells (PBMCs), collected at new diagnosis, from a patient treated with antithyroid drugs. The source of this sequence is a female donor with Graves disease. CDR3 bases: TGTGCCAGCAGCTTAGGGGGTTCGGGGCTCACAGATACGCAGTATTTT. Its protein product is CASSLGGSGLTDTQYF.